This record covers a single T cell receptor beta chain. The sample comes from a study of blood T cell repertoires in COVID-19. Method: immunoSEQ multiplex PCR; TCRdb's copy keeps in-frame clones and lacks some. The sample records around 230,000 clones, 88% being singletons. The CDR3 runs to 15 residues. Germline-derived CDR1 and CDR2 are SGHTA and FQGNSA. The V gene lost 4 bases and the J gene lost 3 bases, with 16 bases spanning the gap. The sample comprised PBMCs or T cells enriched from blood (not recorded which). The chain has TRBV7-2 and TRBJ2-7; the D gene is possibly TRBD2 (5 bases). This clonotype originated in a woman aged 25-40 years who had recovered from COVID-19. This CDR3 is CASSSRHPGYYEQYF. The CDR3, as DNA: TGTGCCAGCAGCTCCCGGCACCCGGGGTACTACGAGCAGTACTTC.